This entry lists 18 T cell receptor beta chains sequenced from one sample in a study of cytomegalovirus exposure and HLA in healthy donors. Use of 60 Vbeta and 13 Jbeta primers characterized the PCR. TCRdb's table, derived via immunoSEQ multiplex PCR, lists solely in-frame clones and lacks some. The data hold tens of thousands of clones, with 75% to 85% observed a single time. The sample consisted of PBMCs. These receptors were collected from a man aged 50 to 60 in good health and CMV-seropositive.

Here the CDR3 reads CASSKGDWGGRYEQYF. CDR3 DNA sequence: TGTGCCAGCAGCAAAGGAGATTGGGGAGGTCGCTACGAGCAGTACTTC. The chain combines TRBV21-1 with TRBJ2-7; the table calls TRBD2, which could not be checked here. TRBV21-1 is a documented pseudogene. The CDR3 spans 16 residues.

This sequence joins TRBV5-5 and TRBJ2-7; D is perhaps TRBD2 (6 bases). V was cut by 10 bases and J by 0 bases, with 17 bases left in between. The CDR3 is made up of 14 amino acids. Germline-derived CDR1 and CDR2 are SGHKS and YYEKEE (reference sequence). The CDR3: CAGARRDFSYEQYF. The CDR3 nucleotides are TGTGCCGGGGCCCGTCGGGACTTCTCCTACGAGCAGTACTTC.

This chain uses TRBV6-1 with TRBJ2-7, with a possible D match to TRBD2 (5 bases). The CDR3 has 14 residues. In germline, CDR1 is MNHNS, CDR2 SASEGT. V lost 5 bases and J lost 3, with 14 bases in between. CDR3 DNA: TGTGCCAGCAGTAGAGGGTGGATTGACTACGAGCAGTACTTC. Its protein is CASSRGWIDYEQYF.

This clone was picked up a small number of times. The chain links TRBV9 to TRBJ1-2; possible D gene TRBD1, 5 bases. In germline, CDR1 is SGDLS, CDR2 YYNGEE. This CDR3 spans 15 amino acids. V dropped 0 bases and J dropped 7 bases, with 16 bases sitting between them. The CDR3 reads CASSVVTQAGSGYTF. CDR3 sequence (DNA): TGTGCCAGCAGCGTAGTTACACAGGCCGGAAGTGGCTACACCTTC.

The chain employs TRBV28 and TRBJ2-1; D is possibly TRBD2 (6 bases). The CDR3 loop spans 15 amino acids. Germline CDR1 MDHEN, CDR2 SYDVKM. The V gene lost 6 bases and the J gene lost 3 bases, with 15 bases spanning the gap. CDR3 sequence reads: CASSHASVSYNEQFF. The CDR3 region has the DNA TGTGCCAGCAGCCACGCTAGCGTAAGCTACAATGAGCAGTTCTTC.

The V and J genes are TRBV5-1 and TRBJ2-3; D ambiguous. The germline V gene has CDR1 SGHRS and CDR2 YFSETQ. The CDR3 consists of 15 residues. Trimming removed 4 bases at V and 1 base at J, with 13 bases between. The CDR3 DNA is TGCGCCAGCAGCCCCGGTCCTCCACGCACAGATACGCAGTATTTT. It translates to CASSPGPPRTDTQYF.

With respect to this clone: The junction does not match germline at one end; this may be a read error. This chain links TRBV7-7 with TRBJ1-3; 7 nucleotides line up with TRBD1. The CDR3 is 16 amino acids. Germline V CDR1 and CDR2: SSHAT, FNYEAQ (reference sequence). The CDR3 nucleotides are TGTGCTAGCAGCCTCGGGGCGTCAGGGACAGAGTCTACCATATATTTT. As protein: CASSLGASGTESTIYF.

The chain couples TRBV9 to TRBJ2-1; 12 bases agree with TRBD2. The germline gives CDR1 SGDLS, CDR2 YYNGEE. The trim removed 4 bases at V and 10 bases at J, leaving 9 bases unmatched. CDR3 length: 15 residues. The CDR3 sequence: CASSWRTSGTSEQFF. In nucleotides, the CDR3 is TGTGCCAGCAGCTGGAGGACTAGCGGGACCTCGGAGCAGTTCTTC. The whole variable domain, filled in from reference TRBV9 and TRBJ2-1, reads DSGVTQTPKHLITATGQRVTLRCSPRSGDLSVYWYQQSLDQGLQFLIQYYNGEERAKGNILERFSAQQFPDLHSELNLSSLELGDSALYFCASSWRTSGTSEQFFGPGTRLTVL.

This chain links TRBV14 with TRBJ1-4; D is possibly TRBD1 (6 bases). The CDR3 length is 15 residues. Germline loops: CDR1 SGHDN, CDR2 FVKESK. Trimming pared 2 bases from V and 3 bases from J, leaving 10 bases between. The DNA for the CDR3 is TGTGCCAGCAGCCAAAGACAGGTTCCTAATGAAAAACTGTTTTTT. This codes for CASSQRQVPNEKLFF.

This clone was recorded only once. V usage is TRBV27 and J usage is TRBJ1-1; maybe TRBD1 (5 bases). The V end lost 6 bases, the J end lost 4 bases, and 12 bases lay between the germline ends. Germline assignment: CDR1 MNHEY and CDR2 SMNVEV (reference sequence). The CDR3 contains 13 residues. In DNA form, the CDR3 reads TGTGCCAGCAGGGGCGTCCAGGGCACTGAAGCTTTCTTT. Translated, it gives CASRGVQGTEAFF.

The V gene is TRBV7-2, the J gene TRBJ2-1, with 11 bases identical to TRBD1. The CDR3 covers 15 residues. The J segment lost 7 bases and the V segment lost 4 bases, leaving 6 bases of the junction unmatched. Germline V gene lookup returns CDR1 SGHTA and CDR2 FQGNSA. The CDR3 is CASSSGTGGLNEQFF. DNA for the CDR3: TGTGCCAGCAGCTCCGGGACAGGGGGACTTAATGAGCAGTTCTTC.

V and J are TRBV30 and TRBJ1-1; D not certain. V was clipped by 2 bases and J by 1 base, with 17 bases between them. Germline values: CDR1 GTSNPN, CDR2 SVGIG (reference sequence). CDR3 length: 16 amino acids. The CDR3 loop is CAWSWGGTSRNTEAFF. The CDR3 DNA follows: TGTGCCTGGAGTTGGGGAGGAACTTCAAGGAACACTGAAGCTTTCTTT.

The gene calls are TRBV5-4 and TRBJ1-4, with D possibly TRBD1 on 5 matching bases. Deletions cut 0 bases from V and 5 bases from J, with 14 bases between. The CDR3 runs 16 residues. Germline-derived CDR1 and CDR2 are SGHNT and YYREEE (reference sequence). CDR3 nucleotide sequence: TGTGCCAGCAGCTTGGGGGGCAGGGCGACAAATGAAAAACTGTTTTTT. Residues: CASSLGGRATNEKLFF.

The CDR3 sequence: CASSLEGTGSYEQYF. DNA of the CDR3: TGTGCCAGCAGCTTAGAAGGTACAGGATCCTACGAGCAGTACTTC. The rearrangement links TRBV11-3 to TRBJ2-7, with D maybe TRBD1 (5 bases). This CDR3 spans 15 amino acids. The germline V and J ends were trimmed by 0 bases and 1 base, with 10 bases remaining between them. Germline assignment: CDR1 SGHNT and CDR2 YENEEA.

The chain has TRBV7-2 and TRBJ2-7, with D unresolved. The CDR3 loop spans 14 amino acids. V was trimmed by 6 bases and J by 0 bases, leaving 12 bases between them. In germline, CDR1 is SGHTA, CDR2 FQGNSA. CDR3 sequence: CASSFDPSSYEQYF. Written as DNA, the CDR3 is TGTGCCAGCAGTTTTGACCCTAGCTCCTACGAGCAGTACTTC.

V usage is TRBV7-2 and J usage is TRBJ1-3, with D uncertain. The germline CDR1 and CDR2 sequences are SGHTA and FQGNSA. This CDR3 region has 11 residues. V was trimmed by 6 bases and J by 6 bases, leaving 6 bases between them. This chain's CDR3 is CASSAVNTIYF. The CDR3 DNA reads TGTGCCAGCAGTGCGGTAAACACCATATATTTT.

The gene calls are TRBV10-3 and TRBJ2-1; 10 bases are shared with TRBD2. V trimming: 11 bases; J trimming: 9 bases; junction bases outside the gene matches: 10. Germline V gene sequence: CDR1 ENHRY, CDR2 SYGVKD. The CDR3 is made up of 13 amino acids. In DNA, the CDR3 is TGTGCCTCTACTAGCGGGGAGCCACGTGAGCAGTTCTTC. Its protein product is CASTSGEPREQFF.

The chain joins TRBV9 to TRBJ2-2; D ambiguous. This CDR3 comprises 14 residues. CDR1 is SGDLS and CDR2 is YYNGEE in the germline V gene. Trimming stripped 1 base from V and 5 bases from J, with 9 bases between. CDR3 loop: CASSVWSSTGELFF. The DNA for the CDR3 is TGTGCCAGCAGCGTATGGAGTAGTACCGGGGAGCTGTTTTTT.